Below, 20 T cell receptor beta chains from the same sample are listed, as sequenced in a study of spatial heterogeneity in lung cancer. Time point defined: sample taken at primary tumor resection. Unsorted whole RNA from tumor, nontumor lung or frozen PBMC underwent sequencing. TCRdb independently ran MiXCR on the 5' RACE reads; one entry per CDR3 protein. The data hold about 47,000 distinct CDR3 sequences, with about 10% observed a single time. Specimen: PBMCs, collected at surgery. These receptors were taken from a female donor with early-stage non-small cell lung cancer.

The rearrangement links TRBV5-4 to TRBJ2-3; D might be TRBD2 (5 bases). The CDR3 contains 14 residues. Trimming cost V 4 bases and J 2 bases, with 11 bases left between them. Germline values: CDR1 SGHNT, CDR2 YYREEE (reference sequence). The CDR3 here is CASSLRTDTDTQYF. As DNA, the CDR3 is TGTGCCAGCAGCCTCCGGACTGACACAGATACGCAGTATTTT.

The CDR3 sequence is CASSDRGGLGGYTF. CDR3 in DNA: TGTGCCAGTAGCGACAGGGGGGGATTGGGTGGCTACACCTTC. The J gene is TRBJ1-2, the V gene TRBV19; the match to TRBD1 covers 9 bases. CDR3 size: 14 residues. V trimming: 6 bases; J trimming: 7 bases; junction bases outside the gene matches: 9. Per germline, CDR1 LNHDA and CDR2 SQIVND (reference sequence). Full variable domain (rest looked up from reference TRBV19 and TRBJ1-2): DGGITQSPKYLFRKEGQNVTLSCEQNLNHDAMYWYRQDPGQGLRLIYYSQIVNDFQKGDIAEGYSVSREKKESFPLTVTSAQKNPTAFYLCASSDRGGLGGYTFGSGTRLTVV.

The rearrangement uses TRBV7-3 and TRBJ2-3; 7 bases align to TRBD2. Germline CDR1 and CDR2: SGHTA and FQGTGA. The CDR3 covers 13 residues. Trimming at V came to 1 base and at J to 5 bases, leaving 0 bases not matched to a gene. The CDR3 nucleotides read TGTGCCAGCAGCTTAAGGGAGGGAGATACGCAGTATTTT. Translating it yields CASSLREGDTQYF. Using reference TRBV7-3 and TRBJ2-3 for the parts outside the CDR3, the full variable domain is GAGVSQTPSNKVTEKGKYVELRCDPISGHTALYWYRQSLGQGPEFLIYFQGTGAADDSGLPNDRFFAVRPEGSVSTLKIQRTERGDSAVYLCASSLREGDTQYFGPGTRLTVL.

The chain joins TRBV7-2 to TRBJ2-7; D ambiguous. The germline V gene has CDR1 SGHTA and CDR2 FQGNSA. The CDR3 totals 12 residues. V was pared by 5 bases and J by 4 bases, with 9 bases between. The CDR3 spells CASSRFGYEQYF. CDR3 in DNA: TGTGCCAGCAGCCGCTTTGGTTACGAGCAGTACTTC.

This clonotype was seen a handful of times. The CDR3 here is CASSLGNPGSQHF. DNA of the CDR3: TGTGCCAGCAGTTTAGGAAACCCCGGGTCCCAGCATTTT. This chain connects TRBV28 to TRBJ1-5; D call uncertain. CDR1 is MDHEN and CDR2 is SYDVKM in the germline V gene. V lost 2 bases and J 11 bases, leaving 13 bases between the germline ends. The CDR3 totals 13 residues.

This clonotype was seen a handful of times. The gene calls are TRBV6-6 and TRBJ1-5, with 10 bases aligning to TRBD1. This CDR3 region has 14 residues. V was pared by 3 bases and J by 10 bases, with 6 bases of the junction left unmatched. Germline V gene lookup returns CDR1 MNHNY and CDR2 SVGAGI (reference sequence). The CDR3, as DNA: TGTGCCAGCAGTTATCGACAGGGGGCCCTTCCCCAGCATTTT. This sequence encodes CASSYRQGALPQHF.

This clonotype turned up a few times. The chain uses TRBV10-3 and TRBJ2-7; unclear D gene. The germline CDR1 and CDR2 sequences are ENHRY and SYGVKD. With 6 bases removed from V and 7 bases from J, the gap between germline ends came to 10 bases. The CDR3 contains 11 residues. The CDR3 spells CAISDFAEQYF. CDR3 in DNA: TGTGCCATCAGCGACTTTGCAGAGCAGTACTTC.

The chain employs TRBV27 and TRBJ2-2, with 7 bases fitting TRBD2. From germline, CDR1 is MNHEY and CDR2 SMNVEV (reference sequence). The CDR3 totals 17 residues. The V segment lost 3 bases and the J segment 2 bases; nucleotides outside the gene matches: 9. CDR3 bases: TGTGCCAGCAGTTTTTTTGGGGCTAGCGGTAACACCGGGGAGCTGTTTTTT. Protein sequence: CASSFFGASGNTGELFF.

This clonotype was observed a few times. This rearrangement joins TRBV7-2 to TRBJ2-3; D possibly uses TRBD1 or TRBD2 (5 bases each). The V and J ends lost 5 bases and 6 bases respectively, with 15 bases between them. CDR1 SGHTA and CDR2 FQGNSA come from the germline V gene. The length of the CDR3 is 14 residues. The chain's CDR3 is CASSPGLPGDTQYF. For the CDR3, the DNA is TGTGCCAGCAGCCCAGGACTCCCAGGGGATACGCAGTATTTT.

V is TRBV7-2 and J is TRBJ2-3; 9 nucleotides align to TRBD2. The CDR3 extends over 16 amino acids. Germline loops: CDR1 SGHTA, CDR2 FQGNSA. V lost 3 bases, J lost 2 bases, and 6 bases stayed unmatched. The DNA of the CDR3 is TGTGCCAGCAGCTTGGCGGGGGGGGGCCCCACAGATACGCAGTATTTT. As protein: CASSLAGGGPTDTQYF.

The rearrangement links TRBV4-1 to TRBJ2-7; D may be TRBD1 (6 bases). The V gene's germline CDR1 is MGHRA and CDR2 YSYEKL. V was pared by 5 bases and J by 0 bases, with 14 bases between. This CDR3 comprises 15 residues. CDR3 in DNA: TGCGCCAGCAGCTCGGACAGAATCAGCTCCTACGAGCAGTACTTC. It yields the protein CASSSDRISSYEQYF.

This chain joins TRBV11-1 and TRBJ2-1; D might be TRBD1 (5 bases). Between the trimmed V and J ends, which lost 1 base and 3 bases, there was a span of 13 bases. Germline V gives CDR1 SGHAT, CDR2 FQDESV (reference sequence). The CDR3 runs 16 residues. CDR3 sequence reads: CASSLDGGAIYNEQFF. CDR3 DNA sequence: TGTGCCAGCAGCTTAGATGGTGGGGCAATCTACAATGAGCAGTTCTTC. Together with reference TRBV11-1 and TRBJ2-1, the CDR3 gives the full variable domain: EAEVAQSPRYKITEKSQAVAFWCDPISGHATLYWYRQILGQGPELLVQFQDESVVDDSQLPKDRFSAERLKGVDSTLKIQPAELGDSAMYLCASSLDGGAIYNEQFFGPGTRLTVL.

This clonotype appeared many times. The chain joins TRBV20-1 to TRBJ1-4; TRBD1 is a possible D gene (5 bases). There are 13 residues in the CDR3. Trimming removed 5 bases at V and 10 bases at J, with 17 bases between. Germline V gene data show CDR1 as DFQATT and CDR2 as SNEGSKA (reference sequence). The CDR3: CSAHGEGRGKLFF. The DNA of the CDR3 is TGCAGTGCTCACGGGGAGGGGCGGGGAAAACTGTTTTTT.

There are a few counts of this clonotype. The genes are TRBV7-9 and TRBJ2-7; D remains unclear. The CDR3 contains 13 residues. Trimming removed 2 bases from V and 1 base from J, with 6 bases in between. Germline CDR1 is SEHNR and CDR2 is FQNEAQ (reference sequence). CDR3 sequence reads: CASSLPPSYEQYF. The CDR3 DNA reads TGTGCCAGCAGCTTACCCCCATCCTACGAGCAGTACTTC. Combining the CDR3 with reference TRBV7-9 and TRBJ2-7 gives the whole variable domain DTGVSQNPRHKITKRGQNVTFRCDPISEHNRLYWYRQTLGQGPEFLTYFQNEAQLEKSRLLSDRFSAERPKGSFSTLEIQRTEQGDSAMYLCASSLPPSYEQYFGPGTRLTVT.

This clonotype was seen many times. J is TRBJ2-1 and V is TRBV6-1; D uncertain. Germline V gives CDR1 MNHNS, CDR2 SASEGT. The CDR3 contains 18 residues. Trimming pared 9 bases from V and 0 bases from J, leaving 24 bases between. CDR3 sequence reads: CASLRANVGPGSYNEQFF. CDR3 sequence (DNA): TGTGCCAGTCTTCGGGCCAACGTAGGGCCAGGCTCCTACAATGAGCAGTTCTTC.

Concerning this clonotype: This sequence may be a read error, since a much larger clone differs from it by one base. The chain is built from TRBV7-2 and TRBJ2-7, with 12 bases identical to TRBD1. The CDR3 extends over 18 amino acids. The germline V gene encodes CDR1 SGHTA and CDR2 FQGNSA. CDR3 DNA: TGTGCCTGCAGCTTTACCGGGACAGGGGGCATTATCACCTACGAGCAGTACTTC. Protein sequence: CACSFTGTGGIITYEQYF. The full variable domain, completed using reference TRBV7-2 and TRBJ2-7, is GAGVSQSPSNKVTEKGKDVELRCDPISGHTALYWYRQSLGQGLEFLIYFQGNSAPDKSGLPSDRFSAERTGGSVSTLTIQRTQQEDSAVYLCACSFTGTGGIITYEQYFGPGTRLTVT.

In this sample, this clonotype turned up many times. CDR3 in amino acids: CASNRLGGEQYF. Here the CDR3 DNA reads TGTGCCAGCAACCGCCTAGGGGGTGAGCAGTACTTC. The rearrangement links TRBV5-5 to TRBJ2-7; maybe TRBD1 (6 bases). CDR1 is SGHKS, CDR2 YYEKEE, per germline (reference sequence). V lost 6 bases and J 7 bases, leaving 14 bases between the germline ends. The CDR3 is 12 residues long.

In its sample, this clonotype was seen a few times. V and J are TRBV7-2 and TRBJ1-3; a weak D match, TRBD1 (5 bases). Per germline, CDR1 SGHTA and CDR2 FQGNSA. V shed 0 bases and J shed 0 bases, with 9 bases lying between them. The CDR3 sequence is 16 residues long. This CDR3 is CASSLAGTYSGNTIYF. The CDR3 nucleotides read TGTGCCAGCAGCTTAGCCGGGACCTACTCTGGAAACACCATATATTTT.

J is TRBJ1-4 and V is TRBV9; D gene uncertain. V shed 0 bases and J shed 2 bases, with 11 bases lying between them. The CDR3 is made up of 16 amino acids. The germline gives CDR1 SGDLS, CDR2 YYNGEE. This CDR3 is CASSVDGDPTNEKLFF. Here the CDR3 DNA reads TGTGCCAGCAGCGTAGACGGGGATCCGACTAATGAAAAACTGTTTTTT.

In this sample, this clonotype turned up a few times. This chain uses TRBV18 with TRBJ1-1, with D possibly matching TRBD1 (5 bases). Trimming removed 3 bases at V and 5 bases at J, with 13 bases between. The V gene's germline CDR1 is KGHSH and CDR2 LQKENI. This CDR3 spans 14 amino acids. Here the CDR3 reads CASSPAGESTEAFF. As DNA, the CDR3 is TGTGCCAGCTCACCGGCGGGGGAGAGTACTGAAGCTTTCTTT.